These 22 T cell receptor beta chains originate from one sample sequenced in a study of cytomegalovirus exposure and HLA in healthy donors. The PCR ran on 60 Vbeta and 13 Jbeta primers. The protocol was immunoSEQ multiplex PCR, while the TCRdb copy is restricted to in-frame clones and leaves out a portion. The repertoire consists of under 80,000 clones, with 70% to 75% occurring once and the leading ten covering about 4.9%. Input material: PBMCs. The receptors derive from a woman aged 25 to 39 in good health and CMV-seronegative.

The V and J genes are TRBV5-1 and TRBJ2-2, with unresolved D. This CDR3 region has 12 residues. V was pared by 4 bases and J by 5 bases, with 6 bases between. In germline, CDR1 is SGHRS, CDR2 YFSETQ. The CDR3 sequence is CASSLSTGELFF. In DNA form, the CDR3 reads TGCGCCAGCAGCCTCTCGACCGGGGAGCTGTTTTTT. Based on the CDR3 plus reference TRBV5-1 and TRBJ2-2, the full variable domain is KAGVTQTPRYLIKTRGQQVTLSCSPISGHRSVSWYQQTPGQGLQFLFEYFSETQRNKGNFPGRFSGRQFSNSRSEMNVSTLELGDSALYLCASSLSTGELFFGEGSRLTVL.

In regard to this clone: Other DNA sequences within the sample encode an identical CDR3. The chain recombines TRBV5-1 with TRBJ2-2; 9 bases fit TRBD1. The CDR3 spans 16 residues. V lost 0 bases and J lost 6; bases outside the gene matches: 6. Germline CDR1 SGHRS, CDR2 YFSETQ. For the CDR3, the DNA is TGCGCCAGCAGCTTGGCGCCGGGACAGGGTGCCGGGGAGCTGTTTTTT. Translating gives CASSLAPGQGAGELFF.

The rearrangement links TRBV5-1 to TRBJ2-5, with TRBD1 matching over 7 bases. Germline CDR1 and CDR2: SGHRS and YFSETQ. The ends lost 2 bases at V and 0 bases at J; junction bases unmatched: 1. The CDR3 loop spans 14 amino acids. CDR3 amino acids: CASSFQGDQETQYF. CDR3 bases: TGCGCCAGCAGCTTCCAGGGGGACCAAGAGACCCAGTACTTC. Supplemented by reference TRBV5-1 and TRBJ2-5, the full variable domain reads KAGVTQTPRYLIKTRGQQVTLSCSPISGHRSVSWYQQTPGQGLQFLFEYFSETQRNKGNFPGRFSGRQFSNSRSEMNVSTLELGDSALYLCASSFQGDQETQYFGPGTRLLVL.

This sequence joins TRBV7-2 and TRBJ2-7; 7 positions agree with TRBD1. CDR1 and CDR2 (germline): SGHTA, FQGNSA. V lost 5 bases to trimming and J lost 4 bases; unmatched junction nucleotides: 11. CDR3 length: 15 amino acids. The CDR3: CASSPDREMGYEQYV. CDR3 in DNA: TGTGCCAGCAGCCCCGACAGGGAAATGGGGTACGAGCAGTACGTC.

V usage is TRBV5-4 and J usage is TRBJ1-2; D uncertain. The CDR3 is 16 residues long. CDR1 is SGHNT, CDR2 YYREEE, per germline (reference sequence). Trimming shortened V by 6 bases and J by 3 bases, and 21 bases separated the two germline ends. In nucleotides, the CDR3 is TGTGCCAGCACCCTTCCTTCGGTCAGGCCGGACTATGGCTACACCTTC. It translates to CASTLPSVRPDYGYTF.

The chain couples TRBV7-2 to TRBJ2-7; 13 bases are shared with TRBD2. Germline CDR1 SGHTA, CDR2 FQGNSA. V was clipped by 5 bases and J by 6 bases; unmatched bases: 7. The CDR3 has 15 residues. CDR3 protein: CASSGGLAGSAEQYF. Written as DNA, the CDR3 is TGTGCCAGCAGCGGGGGACTAGCGGGGTCCGCCGAGCAGTACTTC.

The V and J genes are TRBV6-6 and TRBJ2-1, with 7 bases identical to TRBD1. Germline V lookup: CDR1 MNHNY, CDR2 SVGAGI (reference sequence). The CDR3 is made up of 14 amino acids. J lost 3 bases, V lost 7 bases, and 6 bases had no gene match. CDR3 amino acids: CASTMTGLYNEQFF. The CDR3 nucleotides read TGTGCCAGCACGATGACAGGGCTCTACAATGAGCAGTTCTTC.

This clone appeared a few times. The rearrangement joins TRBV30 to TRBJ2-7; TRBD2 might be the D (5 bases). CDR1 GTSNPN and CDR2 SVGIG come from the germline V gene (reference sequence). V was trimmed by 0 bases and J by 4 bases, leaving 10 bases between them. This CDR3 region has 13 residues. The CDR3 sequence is CAWSVLSGYEQYV. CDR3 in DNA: TGTGCCTGGAGTGTACTTTCGGGGTACGAGCAGTACGTC.

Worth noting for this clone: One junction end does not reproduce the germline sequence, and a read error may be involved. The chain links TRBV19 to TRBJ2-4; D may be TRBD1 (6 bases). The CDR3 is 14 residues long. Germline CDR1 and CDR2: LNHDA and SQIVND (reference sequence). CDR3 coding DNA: TGTGCCAGTACTATACTGGGGGCAGGAAGCATTCAGTACTTC. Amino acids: CASTILGAGSIQYF. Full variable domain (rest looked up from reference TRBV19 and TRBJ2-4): DGGITQSPKYLFRKEGQNVTLSCEQNLNHDAMYWYRQDPGQGLRLIYYSQIVNDFQKGDIAEGYSVSREKKESFPLTVTSAQKNPTAFYLCASTILGAGSIQYFGAGTRLSVL.

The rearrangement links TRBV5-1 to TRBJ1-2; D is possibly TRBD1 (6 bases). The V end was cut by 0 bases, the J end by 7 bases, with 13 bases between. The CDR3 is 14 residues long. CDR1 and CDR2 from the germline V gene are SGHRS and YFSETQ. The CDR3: CASSLDRVLSGYTF. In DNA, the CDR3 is TGCGCCAGCAGCTTGGACAGGGTTTTGAGTGGCTACACCTTC.

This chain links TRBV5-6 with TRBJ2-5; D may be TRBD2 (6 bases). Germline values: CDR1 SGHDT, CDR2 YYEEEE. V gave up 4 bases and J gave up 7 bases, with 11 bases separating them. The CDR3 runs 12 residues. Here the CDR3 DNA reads TGTGCCAGCAGCCTGGGGACTGTGACCCAGTACTTC. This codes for CASSLGTVTQYF.

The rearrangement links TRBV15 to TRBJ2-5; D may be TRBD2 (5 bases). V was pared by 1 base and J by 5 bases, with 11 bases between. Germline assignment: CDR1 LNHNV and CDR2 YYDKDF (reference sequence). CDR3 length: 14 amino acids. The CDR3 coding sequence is TGTGCCACCAGCAGAGCCCCGGGGATCGAGACCCAGTACTTC. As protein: CATSRAPGIETQYF.

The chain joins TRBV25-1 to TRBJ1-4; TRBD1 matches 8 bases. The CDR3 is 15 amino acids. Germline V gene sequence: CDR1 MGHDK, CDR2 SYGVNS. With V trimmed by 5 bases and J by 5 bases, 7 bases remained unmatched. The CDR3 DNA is TGTGCCAGCAGTAGTGGGACAGGTGGAAATGAAAAACTGTTTTTT. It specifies CASSSGTGGNEKLFF.

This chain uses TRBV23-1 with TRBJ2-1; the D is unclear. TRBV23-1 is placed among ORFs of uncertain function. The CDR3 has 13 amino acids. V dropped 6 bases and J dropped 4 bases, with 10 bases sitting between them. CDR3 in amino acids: CASRTGPYNEQFF. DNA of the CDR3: TGCGCCAGCAGAACGGGTCCATACAATGAGCAGTTCTTC.

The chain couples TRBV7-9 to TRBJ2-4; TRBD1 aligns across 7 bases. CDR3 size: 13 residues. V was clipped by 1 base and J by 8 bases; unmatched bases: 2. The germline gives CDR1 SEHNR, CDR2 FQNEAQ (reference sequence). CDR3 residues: CASSLGGQYIQYF. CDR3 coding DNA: TGTGCCAGCAGCTTAGGGGGACAGTACATTCAGTACTTC.

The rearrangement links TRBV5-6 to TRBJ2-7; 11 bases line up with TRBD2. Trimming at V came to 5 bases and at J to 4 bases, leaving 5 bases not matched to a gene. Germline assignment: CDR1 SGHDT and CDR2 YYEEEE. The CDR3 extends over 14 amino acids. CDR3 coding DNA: TGTGCCAGCAGGGGACTAGCGGCTGGTTACGAGCAGTACGTC. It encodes CASRGLAAGYEQYV.

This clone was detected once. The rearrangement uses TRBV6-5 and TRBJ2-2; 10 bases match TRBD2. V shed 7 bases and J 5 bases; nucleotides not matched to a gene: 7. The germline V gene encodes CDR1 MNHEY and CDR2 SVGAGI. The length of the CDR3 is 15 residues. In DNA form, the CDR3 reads TGTGCCAGCACAGGAGGACTAGCGGAGACCGGGGAGCTGTTTTTT. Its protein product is CASTGGLAETGELFF.

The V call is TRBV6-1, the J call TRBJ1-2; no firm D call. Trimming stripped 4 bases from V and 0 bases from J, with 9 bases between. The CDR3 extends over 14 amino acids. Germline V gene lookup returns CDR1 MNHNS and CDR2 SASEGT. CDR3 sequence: CASSGQRANYGYTF. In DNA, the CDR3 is TGTGCCAGCAGTGGGCAGCGAGCTAACTATGGCTACACCTTC.

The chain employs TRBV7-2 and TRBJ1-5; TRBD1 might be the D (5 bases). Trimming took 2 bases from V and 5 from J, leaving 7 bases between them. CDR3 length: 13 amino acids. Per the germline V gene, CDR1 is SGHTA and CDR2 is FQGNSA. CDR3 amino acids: CASSLKGDQPQHF. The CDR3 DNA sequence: TGTGCCAGCAGCTTAAAAGGGGATCAGCCCCAGCATTTT.

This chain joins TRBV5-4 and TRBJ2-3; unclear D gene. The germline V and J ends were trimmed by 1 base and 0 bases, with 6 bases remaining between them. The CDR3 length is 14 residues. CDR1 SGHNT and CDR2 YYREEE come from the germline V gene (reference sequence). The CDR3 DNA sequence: TGTGCCAGCAGCTTGACAGAGAGCACAGATACGCAGTATTTT. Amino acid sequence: CASSLTESTDTQYF.

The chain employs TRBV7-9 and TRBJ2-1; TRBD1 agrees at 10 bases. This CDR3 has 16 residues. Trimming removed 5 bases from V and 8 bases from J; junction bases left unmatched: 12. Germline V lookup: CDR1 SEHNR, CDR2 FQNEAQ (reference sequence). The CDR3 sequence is CASSPTRQGAWDEQFF. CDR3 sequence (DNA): TGTGCCAGCAGCCCAACCCGACAGGGGGCGTGGGATGAGCAGTTCTTC.

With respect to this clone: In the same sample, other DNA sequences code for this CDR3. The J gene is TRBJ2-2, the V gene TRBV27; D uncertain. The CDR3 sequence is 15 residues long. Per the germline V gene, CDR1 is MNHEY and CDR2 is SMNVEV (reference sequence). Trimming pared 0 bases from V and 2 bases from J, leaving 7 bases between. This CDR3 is CASSLSNYNTGELFF. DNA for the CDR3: TGTGCCAGCAGTTTATCTAACTACAACACCGGGGAGCTGTTTTTT.